These 20 T cell receptor beta chains came from one sample sequenced in a study of blood T cell repertoires in COVID-19. TCRdb keeps only in-frame clones here, not all; method: immunoSEQ multiplex PCR. The sample carries some 97,000 clones, 70% to 80% recorded once. Sequencing was done on a sample of peripheral blood. The receptors stem from a woman aged 70-85 years with acute or convalescent COVID-19.

V gene TRBV4-3 combines with J gene TRBJ2-3; D possibly corresponds to TRBD2 (5 bases). The V and J ends lost 0 bases and 2 bases respectively, with 15 bases between them. The length of the CDR3 is 17 residues. Germline CDR1 and CDR2: LGHNA and YSLEER. CDR3 bases: TGCGCCAGCAGCCAAGATGCGCCGGGGTCCGCCACAGATACGCAGTATTTT. It is translated as CASSQDAPGSATDTQYF.

The genes are TRBV30 and TRBJ1-4; TRBD1 matches at 7 bases. Trimming at V came to 0 bases and at J to 1 base, leaving 2 bases not matched to a gene. Looked up from germline, CDR1 is GTSNPN and CDR2 is SVGIG (reference sequence). This CDR3 has 15 amino acids. CDR3 amino acids: CAWSVPGGTNEKLFF. CDR3 nucleotides: TGTGCCTGGAGTGTACCAGGGGGAACTAATGAAAAACTGTTTTTT. The full variable domain, in which reference TRBV30 and TRBJ1-4 provide the parts outside the CDR3, is SQTIHQWPATLVQPVGSPLSLECTVEGTSNPNLYWYRQAAGRGLQLLFYSVGIGQISSEVPQNLSASRPQDRQFILSSKKLLLSDSGFYLCAWSVPGGTNEKLFFGSGTQLSVL.

The V gene is TRBV3-1 (or the pseudogene TRBV3-2), the J gene TRBJ1-5; D is ambiguous. This CDR3 has 14 amino acids. Germline-derived CDR1 and CDR2 are LGHDT and YNNKEL (reference sequence). V shed 2 bases and J shed 7 bases, with 12 bases lying between them. The CDR3 nucleotides are TGTGCCAGCAGCCAACAGTCGGTCAGGCAGCCCCAGCATTTT. Its protein is CASSQQSVRQPQHF.

V is TRBV30 and J is TRBJ1-2; D gene unclear. The CDR3 contains 13 residues. The V gene lost 0 bases and the J gene lost 4 bases, with 9 bases spanning the gap. The germline CDR1 and CDR2 sequences are GTSNPN and SVGIG (reference sequence). The CDR3 is CAWSVGETYGYTF. The CDR3 DNA is TGTGCCTGGAGTGTCGGGGAGACCTATGGCTACACCTTC.

The V gene is TRBV28, the J gene TRBJ2-5; 9 positions agree with TRBD2. CDR1 MDHEN and CDR2 SYDVKM come from the germline V gene. With V trimmed by 7 bases and J by 3 bases, 3 bases remained unmatched. The CDR3 totals 13 residues. In nucleotides, the CDR3 is TGTGCCAGCAACCTAGCGGGGAAAGAGACCCAGTACTTC. Its protein is CASNLAGKETQYF.

V usage is TRBV19 and J usage is TRBJ1-2; D uncertain. The length of the CDR3 is 13 residues. V was cut by 5 bases and J by 3 bases, with 10 bases left in between. Germline V gives CDR1 LNHDA, CDR2 SQIVND (reference sequence). The chain's CDR3 is CASSEGPHYGYTF. The CDR3 DNA reads TGTGCCAGTAGTGAGGGCCCGCACTATGGCTACACCTTC.

The genes are TRBV6-5 and TRBJ1-1, with 9 positions matching TRBD1. The CDR3 is 15 residues long. Germline V gene lookup returns CDR1 MNHEY and CDR2 SVGAGI. V lost 6 bases, J lost 6 bases, and 11 bases stayed unmatched. The CDR3 loop reads CASSTGTGRRAEAFF. Written as DNA, the CDR3 is TGTGCCAGCAGCACCGGGACAGGGAGGAGAGCTGAAGCTTTCTTT.

The chain couples TRBV2 to TRBJ1-1; 9 bases are shared with TRBD1. V shed 8 bases and J 1 base; nucleotides not matched to a gene: 5. Germline loops: CDR1 SNHLY, CDR2 FYNNEI. This CDR3 comprises 14 residues. CDR3 nucleotide sequence: TGTGCCAGCGGCCTGGACAGGGGGAACACTGAAGCTTTCTTT. This codes for CASGLDRGNTEAFF.

This sequence joins TRBV2 and TRBJ2-7, with 8 bases aligning to TRBD1. J was trimmed by 6 bases and V by 6 bases; bases with no gene match: 7. The CDR3 consists of 13 residues. The germline V gene has CDR1 SNHLY and CDR2 FYNNEI. The CDR3 DNA sequence: TGTGCCAGCAGAGGACAGGGAGTGCTCGAGCAGTACGTC. Its protein product is CASRGQGVLEQYV.

The V gene is TRBV5-5, the J gene TRBJ1-6; D might be TRBD1 (6 bases). V lost 0 bases and J lost 7, with 11 bases in between. CDR1 and CDR2 from the germline V gene are SGHKS and YYEKEE (reference sequence). The CDR3 sequence is 15 residues long. CDR3 region: CASSLDRARNSPLHF. The CDR3 DNA follows: TGTGCCAGCAGCTTGGACAGGGCGCGAAATTCACCCCTCCACTTT.

The chain joins TRBV6-6 to TRBJ2-7, with D perhaps TRBD1 (6 bases). CDR3 length equals 12 residues. The germline V gene has CDR1 MNHNY and CDR2 SVGAGI (reference sequence). V lost 6 bases and J lost 3, with 9 bases in between. The CDR3 reads CASSKGDYEQYV. The CDR3 nucleotides are TGTGCCAGCAGCAAGGGGGACTACGAGCAGTACGTC.

The V gene is TRBV6-5, the J gene TRBJ1-1, with 7 bases that match TRBD1. CDR1 is MNHEY and CDR2 is SVGAGI in the germline V gene. Trimming cost V 11 bases and J 4 bases; bases outside gene matches: 13. The CDR3 contains 14 residues. In DNA form, the CDR3 reads TGTGCCGGCTCAACAGGGGCGACGGTCACTGAAGCTTTCTTT. This sequence encodes CAGSTGATVTEAFF.

V and J are TRBV30 and TRBJ1-1; D uncertain. The CDR3 consists of 12 residues. V lost 2 bases, J lost 8 bases, and 12 bases lay in between. Germline CDR1 GTSNPN, CDR2 SVGIG (reference sequence). CDR3 residues: CAWSNQGREAFF. The CDR3 DNA reads TGTGCCTGGAGTAATCAAGGGAGAGAAGCTTTCTTT.

The J gene is TRBJ1-1, the V gene TRBV29-1, with 7 bases fitting TRBD1. The V segment lost 7 bases and the J segment 4 bases; nucleotides outside the gene matches: 24. The CDR3 has 18 amino acids. CDR1 and CDR2 (germline): SQVTM, ANQGSEA. CDR3 DNA: TGCAGCGCCCAAAGGGGGAATCCAACAGGAAACAGGGGCACTGAAGCTTTCTTT. This sequence encodes CSAQRGNPTGNRGTEAFF.

V usage is TRBV11-2 and J usage is TRBJ2-3; TRBD2 is a possible D gene (6 bases). The CDR3 contains 14 residues. Germline V gene sequence: CDR1 SGHAT, CDR2 FQNNGV. Deletions cut 6 bases from V and 4 bases from J, with 14 bases between. The CDR3 spells CASSSTRGADTQYF. The CDR3 nucleotides read TGTGCCAGCAGTTCCACGCGGGGCGCAGATACGCAGTATTTT.

This chain joins TRBV6-5 and TRBJ1-1; 7 bases agree with TRBD1. Germline V gene lookup returns CDR1 MNHEY and CDR2 SVGAGI. V dropped 7 bases and J dropped 5; count of bases not matched to a gene: 7. This CDR3 spans 13 amino acids. The CDR3 loop reads CASTSRGWTEAFF. The CDR3 bases are TGTGCCAGCACCTCCAGGGGGTGGACTGAAGCTTTCTTT.

This clone came up a few times. The chain employs TRBV28 and TRBJ1-5; D might be TRBD1 (5 bases). V lost 7 bases and J lost 10, with 14 bases in between. CDR1 is MDHEN and CDR2 is SYDVKM in the germline V gene. CDR3 length: 12 residues. In DNA, the CDR3 is TGTGCCAGCAACCAACAGGTAGCTCCCCAGCATTTT. The encoded protein is CASNQQVAPQHF. Supplemented by reference TRBV28 and TRBJ1-5, the full variable domain reads DVKVTQSSRYLVKRTGEKVFLECVQDMDHENMFWYRQDPGLGLRLIYFSYDVKMKEKGDIPEGYSVSREKKERFSLILESASTNQTSMYLCASNQQVAPQHFGDGTRLSIL.

This CDR3 is CASSQDEDSNQPQHF. The CDR3 DNA reads TGTGCCAGCAGCCAAGATGAGGATAGCAATCAGCCCCAGCATTTT. The chain has TRBV4-2 and TRBJ1-5; D not certain. Germline CDR1 LGHNA, CDR2 YNFKEQ. V lost 0 bases, J lost 0 bases, and 6 bases lay in between. The CDR3 is 15 residues long.

This chain links TRBV6-5 with TRBJ2-6; D perhaps matches TRBD1 (7 bases). The CDR3 runs to 15 residues. Trimming took 7 bases from V and 2 from J, leaving 12 bases between them. Germline V gene sequence: CDR1 MNHEY, CDR2 SVGAGI. CDR3 sequence reads: CASMARGAGANVLTF. The CDR3 coding sequence is TGTGCCAGCATGGCCAGGGGGGCTGGGGCCAACGTCCTGACTTTC.

J is TRBJ2-1 and V is TRBV7-2; 9 nucleotides match TRBD2. The CDR3 is made up of 17 amino acids. Germline V gives CDR1 SGHTA, CDR2 FQGNSA. Trimming at V came to 0 bases and at J to 5 bases, leaving 8 bases not matched to a gene. The CDR3 DNA is TGTGCCAGCAGCTTAGCGGGGGCGGGGGGGCCCCACAATGAGCAGTTCTTC. Translation gives CASSLAGAGGPHNEQFF.